The 17 T cell receptor beta chains listed next were all sequenced from one sample in a study of shared clonotypes between healthy human individuals. The table came from immunoSEQ multiplex PCR; TCRdb's copy has only in-frame clones and leaves some out. The profile covers about 2 million clones, with less than 95% appearing a single time and roughly 1% taken by the ten largest. Naivety among CD8 cells was defined by CD45RO negativity and positive CCR7 selection, thereby excluding terminally differentiated effector memory CD45RA+ cells. Sequencing input: naive CD8+ T cells sorted from blood. All receptors derive from a man between 18 and 29 years old in good health.

This clone was observed once. The chain has TRBV30 and TRBJ2-7, with TRBD1 identical over 11 bases. Germline CDR1 GTSNPN, CDR2 SVGIG (reference sequence). With V trimmed by 2 bases and J by 4 bases, 7 bases remained unmatched. This CDR3 spans 15 amino acids. The CDR3 is CAWSIGTGGFYEQYF. CDR3 in DNA: TGTGCCTGGAGTATCGGGACAGGGGGGTTTTACGAGCAGTACTTC.

The J gene is TRBJ1-1, the V gene TRBV5-4, with D perhaps matching TRBD1 (6 bases). V was trimmed by 6 bases and J by 4 bases, leaving 16 bases between them. The CDR3 sequence is 14 residues long. Germline loops: CDR1 SGHNT, CDR2 YYREEE (reference sequence). The CDR3 region is CASTWAGEGTEAFF. CDR3 bases: TGTGCCAGCACCTGGGCAGGGGAGGGCACTGAAGCTTTCTTT.

The chain has TRBV27 and TRBJ1-2; 9 bases fit TRBD1. V lost 1 base, J lost 6 bases, and 6 bases stayed unmatched. In germline, CDR1 is MNHEY, CDR2 SMNVEV (reference sequence). CDR3 length: 15 residues. The CDR3 sequence: CASSLYGQGNDGYTF. The CDR3 bases are TGTGCCAGCAGTTTATACGGACAGGGGAACGATGGCTACACCTTC.

The chain uses TRBV27 and TRBJ1-1; TRBD1 agrees at 8 bases. CDR1 and CDR2 from the germline V gene are MNHEY and SMNVEV (reference sequence). The CDR3 totals 19 residues. Trimming cost V 3 bases and J 0 bases; bases outside gene matches: 15. The CDR3 loop is CASSFRPGQETFMNTEAFF. CDR3 coding DNA: TGTGCCAGCAGTTTCCGGCCGGGACAGGAAACGTTCATGAACACTGAAGCTTTCTTT.

In its sample, this clone was seen once. V usage is TRBV5-5 and J usage is TRBJ2-7, with TRBD1 as a possible D gene (5 bases). The CDR3 loop spans 15 amino acids. With 5 bases removed from V and 0 bases from J, the gap between germline ends came to 15 bases. Germline CDR1 reads SGHKS; CDR2 reads YYEKEE (reference sequence). CDR3 sequence reads: CASRETGVLSYEQYF. DNA of the CDR3: TGTGCCAGCAGGGAAACAGGCGTCCTCTCCTACGAGCAGTACTTC.

The chain is built from TRBV27 and TRBJ2-1, with TRBD2 matching over 10 bases. Losses at the gene ends were 3 bases for V and 8 bases for J; bases not matched to a gene: 4. There are 14 residues in the CDR3. Per germline, CDR1 MNHEY and CDR2 SMNVEV (reference sequence). Here the CDR3 reads CASSLGLAPHEQFF. The CDR3 bases are TGTGCCAGCAGTTTGGGACTAGCGCCCCATGAGCAGTTCTTC.

V usage is TRBV6-5 and J usage is TRBJ2-5, with 7 bases identical to TRBD1. Per germline, CDR1 MNHEY and CDR2 SVGAGI. V lost 2 bases, J lost 5 bases, and 2 bases stayed unmatched. CDR3 length equals 13 residues. DNA for the CDR3: TGTGCCAGCAGTTACGACAGGGTTGAGACCCAGTACTTC. Protein product: CASSYDRVETQYF.

J is TRBJ2-5 and V is TRBV5-6, with D tentatively TRBD1 or TRBD2 (6 bases each). With 4 bases removed from V and 4 bases from J, the gap between germline ends came to 14 bases. The CDR3 is made up of 14 amino acids. Germline lookup yields CDR1 SGHDT and CDR2 YYEEEE. The CDR3 sequence: CASSNWGAGETQYF. The CDR3, as DNA: TGTGCCAGCAGCAATTGGGGGGCGGGAGAGACCCAGTACTTC.

Only one count was recorded for this clone. J is TRBJ2-7 and V is TRBV7-6, with 9 bases matching TRBD1. Germline lookup yields CDR1 SGHVS and CDR2 FNYEAQ. Unmatched junction bases numbered 9, after V lost 5 bases and J lost 4 bases. This CDR3 is built from 15 residues. The CDR3 here is CASSQGQGFLYEQYF. The CDR3 nucleotides read TGTGCCAGCAGCCAGGGACAGGGATTCTTATACGAGCAGTACTTC.

V is TRBV11-2 and J is TRBJ2-7, with D perhaps assigned TRBD1 or TRBD2 (5 bases each). From germline, CDR1 is SGHAT and CDR2 FQNNGV. The germline V and J ends were trimmed by 4 bases and 6 bases, with 19 bases remaining between them. The CDR3 extends over 15 amino acids. The CDR3 sequence: CASSSGPGTTVEQYF. CDR3 nucleotide sequence: TGTGCCAGCAGCTCCGGTCCAGGGACCACGGTCGAGCAGTACTTC.

This clone was detected only once. The V call is TRBV19, the J call TRBJ2-2; D remains unclear. Germline assignment: CDR1 LNHDA and CDR2 SQIVND (reference sequence). Trimming pared 7 bases from V and 2 bases from J, leaving 14 bases between. CDR3 length: 15 amino acids. The CDR3 DNA reads as TGTGCCAGTAACCCCCTCGACACCAACACCGGGGAGCTGTTTTTT. It encodes CASNPLDTNTGELFF.

V is TRBV6-5 and J is TRBJ2-2; TRBD2 matches 8 bases. This CDR3 has 15 residues. The trim removed 7 bases at V and 4 bases at J, leaving 8 bases unmatched. Germline CDR1 is MNHEY and CDR2 is SVGAGI. CDR3 bases: TGTGCCAGCAAGGTTAGCGGGGAGTCCACCGGGGAGCTGTTTTTT. This sequence encodes CASKVSGESTGELFF.

The chain uses TRBV6-5 and TRBJ1-2; no clear D gene. The V gene's germline CDR1 is MNHEY and CDR2 SVGAGI. Trimming removed 4 bases from V and 2 bases from J, with 8 bases in between. This CDR3 region has 13 residues. CDR3 sequence: CASSFGRNYGYTF. DNA of the CDR3: TGTGCCAGCAGTTTCGGACGGAACTATGGCTACACCTTC.

The chain links TRBV29-1 to TRBJ2-7; D perhaps matches TRBD2 (6 bases). Germline V lookup: CDR1 SQVTM, CDR2 ANQGSEA. The CDR3 length is 13 residues. The germline V and J ends were trimmed by 3 bases and 2 bases, with 11 bases remaining between them. CDR3 sequence (DNA): TGCAGCGTTGAGACTAGTTCGACCTACGAGCAGTACTTC. Translating it yields CSVETSSTYEQYF.

This chain links TRBV6-4 with TRBJ2-1, with D unclear. The CDR3 runs to 12 residues. Trimming stripped 2 bases from V and 7 bases from J, with 6 bases between. CDR1 and CDR2 from the germline V gene are MRHNA and SNTAGT. CDR3 sequence reads: CASSDPGNEQFF. CDR3 DNA: TGTGCCAGCAGTGACCCTGGGAATGAGCAGTTCTTC.

J is TRBJ1-1 and V is TRBV5-4; 10 bases align to TRBD1. Trimming removed 4 bases from V and 5 bases from J; junction bases left unmatched: 5. Per the germline V gene, CDR1 is SGHNT and CDR2 is YYREEE (reference sequence). The CDR3 has 14 amino acids. The CDR3 DNA follows: TGTGCCAGCAGCCGGGACAGGGGATGGACTGAAGCTTTCTTT. This sequence encodes CASSRDRGWTEAFF.

Details on this clone: Within the sample, other DNA sequences also encode this same CDR3. This chain connects TRBV6-5 to TRBJ2-7; maybe TRBD2 (5 bases). The germline V and J ends were trimmed by 5 bases and 3 bases, with 11 bases remaining between them. CDR3 length: 13 residues. Germline V gene sequence: CDR1 MNHEY, CDR2 SVGAGI. The CDR3 sequence: CASSETGSYEQYF. CDR3 DNA: TGTGCCAGCAGTGAGACGGGGAGCTACGAGCAGTACTTC.